This TCR beta chain is drawn from a study of T cell clones after liver transplantation. Whole-study context: Post-transplant blood was tracked for graft-donor-reactive T cell clones identified in a pre-transplant mixed lymphocyte reaction. Apart from a few HCV-positive recipients, transplants were for non-autoimmune, non-viral reasons.

Germline loops: CDR1 ENHRY, CDR2 SYGVKD. The CDR3 is 15 residues long. With V trimmed by 8 bases and J by 0 bases, 5 bases remained unmatched. Assay: immunoSEQ multiplex PCR; the TCRdb copy retains only in-frame clones and omits some. The table has around 71,000 clones, roughly 80% seen once. This material consisted of CD4+ T cells from blood, taken 12 months after liver transplant. The TCR comes from a human patient who received a liver transplant. The graft donor may have contributed some T cells. The chain employs TRBV10-3 and TRBJ2-3; 10 nucleotides align to TRBD2. The CDR3, as DNA: TGTGCCATCGGTGGACTAGCGGAGAGCACAGATACGCAGTATTTT. Amino acids: CAIGGLAESTDTQYF.